The rows below give T cell receptor beta chains drawn from one sample of a study of T cells expressing NK-cell markers. From the 5' RACE reads, TCRdb lists one entry per CDR3 protein and no DNA. Its listing shows hundreds of thousands of distinct CDR3 sequences. Sequenced: blood T cells: a sorted CD56 or NKG2C T cell subset, CD4+ or CD8+ T cells, or bulk PBMC T cells (not recorded which). Every receptor here comes from a woman between 18 and 69 years old in good health. Both conserved end residues are part of each CDR3.

TRBJ1-4	13	TRBV20-1	CSSSDSPPEKLFF
TRBJ2-1	15	TRBV19	CASSILQDLGSEQFF
TRBJ2-2	11	TRBV29-1	CSVADTGELFF
TRBJ1-1	14	TRBV6-1	CASREVGGPTEAFF
TRBJ1-2	12	TRBV12-3/TRBV12-4	CASSGRRGPGAF
TRBJ1-3	16	TRBV5-4	CASSLGPGNSGNTIYF
TRBJ2-2	15	TRBV14	CASSQRSDLIGELFF
TRBJ1-3	18	TRBV4-3	CASSPTGTGAFSGNTIYF
TRBJ1-1	13	TRBV6-6	CASSPDRVTEAFF
TRBJ2-2	16	TRBV5-1	CASSSLAGVNTGELFF
TRBJ2-7	13	TRBV20-1	CSASRDKTNEQYF
TRBJ2-3	14	TRBV7-3	CASSRTSPTDTQYF
TRBJ1-2	16	TRBV5-4	CASSLDRGKRGYGYTF
TRBJ1-5	17	TRBV30	CAWSVRLQGTPNQPQHF
TRBJ2-3	17	TRBV15	CATSRDRSGARTDTQYF
TRBJ2-5	14	TRBV7-2	CASSFPGLAETQYF
TRBJ1-1	16	TRBV6-1	CASSRRLGTGDTEAFF
TRBJ2-3	15	TRBV11-2	CASSLRAGSTDTQYF
TRBJ2-7	15	TRBV28	CASSPTGTGLYEQYF
TRBJ1-2	15	TRBV6-1	CASRGDRGFNYGYTF
TRBJ1-3	14	TRBV27	CASSFTFSGNTIYF
TRBJ1-5	14	TRBV5-5	CASSYDRGRQPQHF
TRBJ2-2	13	TRBV20-1	CSARNPVIGELFF
TRBJ2-1	13	TRBV29-1	CSLSGGAGNEQFF
TRBJ2-7	14	TRBV11-2	CASSWTGSSYEQYF
TRBJ2-3	16	TRBV11-2	CASSPWGAGFPDTQYF
TRBJ2-1	14	TRBV20-1	CSARGLVTYNEQFF
TRBJ1-4	13	TRBV20-1	CSARATGNEKLFF
TRBJ1-1	14	TRBV5-1	CASSVGTGNTEAFF
TRBJ2-1	15	TRBV7-7	CASSSLAGGGDEQFF